This entry describes one T cell receptor (beta chain). This entry belongs to a study of T-cell memory formation after mild COVID-19. Germline assignment: CDR1 MNHNY and CDR2 SVGAGI (reference sequence). Trimming took 2 bases from V and 0 from J, leaving 8 bases between them. This CDR3 has 14 amino acids. TCRdb reanalysed the 5' RACE reads using MiXCR and keeps one entry per CDR3 protein. The table records some 450,000 distinct CDR3 sequences, around 17% of them present only once. This chain links TRBV6-6 with TRBJ2-7; the D is unclear. The receptor was derived from a man in his late teens or twenties who had mild COVID-19 (a few samples of this study predate the infection). Cell type and time point are not known. Sequencing was done on a sample of PBMCs or a T cell subset sorted from them (not recorded which). CDR3 sequence (DNA): TGTGCCAGCAGTTACATGGCCCGCTCCTACGAGCAGTACTTC. It encodes CASSYMARSYEQYF.